Listed below are T cell receptor beta chains from one sample, sequenced in a study of vaccination and CD4 T cells after COVID-19. For these receptors, no antigen is known. One entry per CDR3 protein, called by TCRdb with MiXCR from the PCR reads. Of 3,400 or so distinct CDR3 sequences detected, more than 70% appear once; the ten largest clones hold roughly 36%. Sequencing was performed on CD4+ T cells from blood, cultured in vitro. The receptors shown here come from a human donor who had recovered from COVID-19. Both conserved end residues are trimmed from each CDR3.

V gene: TRBV6-5
CDR3 length: 13
CDR3 protein: ASSYSRGGLYGYT

V gene: TRBV7-3
CDR3 length: 18
CDR3 protein: ASSPPRRTSGGANTGELF

V gene: TRBV20-1
CDR3 length: 11
CDR3 protein: SASMGQVSPLH

V gene: TRBV2
CDR3 length: 12
CDR3 protein: ASSRRTLNSPLH

V gene: TRBV20-1
CDR3 length: 11
CDR3 protein: SAGQGAGYEQY

V gene: TRBV27
CDR3 length: 14
CDR3 protein: ASSPGTTFSNQPQH

V gene: TRBV12-3/TRBV12-4
CDR3 length: 11
CDR3 protein: ASSRRGGSPLH

V gene: TRBV19
CDR3 length: 13
CDR3 protein: ASSTPTWLNQPQH

V gene: TRBV15
CDR3 length: 14
CDR3 protein: ATSRRGGASYNEQF

V gene: TRBV7-2
CDR3 length: 11
CDR3 protein: ASSLRGSQPQH

V gene: TRBV20-1
CDR3 length: 10
CDR3 protein: SASRGNQPQH

V gene: TRBV6-1
CDR3 length: 12
CDR3 protein: ATKVDSRAQPQH

V gene: TRBV25-1
CDR3 length: 12
CDR3 protein: ASSDPAPRYEQY

V gene: TRBV7-8
CDR3 length: 11
CDR3 protein: ASSPLLGNTQY

V gene: TRBV6-1
CDR3 length: 14
CDR3 protein: ASSTGGTGGGNTIY

V gene: TRBV2
CDR3 length: 10
CDR3 protein: ASSDSLLLAF

V gene: TRBV4-1
CDR3 length: 16
CDR3 protein: ASSQAGVQGRVTDTQY

V gene: TRBV6-1
CDR3 length: 15
CDR3 protein: ASSEAGSLGINQPQH

V gene: TRBV5-1
CDR3 length: 10
CDR3 protein: ASRGWNTEAF

V gene: TRBV5-5
CDR3 length: 14
CDR3 protein: ASSFSLAASYNEQF

V gene: TRBV12-3/TRBV12-4
CDR3 length: 11
CDR3 protein: ATKGGRNYGYT

V gene: TRBV24-1
CDR3 length: 12
CDR3 protein: ATSDYPSTDTQY

V gene: TRBV20-1
CDR3 length: 9
CDR3 protein: SASPGVGYT

V gene: TRBV2
CDR3 length: 11
CDR3 protein: ASSSGTLYGYT

V gene: TRBV28
CDR3 length: 11
CDR3 protein: ASGIQGGYGYT

V gene: TRBV2
CDR3 length: 12
CDR3 protein: ASRTDGSWGGYT

V gene: TRBV6-5
CDR3 length: 15
CDR3 protein: ASSYRITGTGRTEAF

V gene: TRBV3-1
CDR3 length: 12
CDR3 protein: ASSLSSASETQY

V gene: TRBV10-1
CDR3 length: 12
CDR3 protein: ASSESKRPGELF

V gene: TRBV2
CDR3 length: 12
CDR3 protein: ASSEKGRNYGYT

V gene: TRBV3-1
CDR3 length: 12
CDR3 protein: ASSLLGMEDTQY

V gene: TRBV20-1
CDR3 length: 13
CDR3 protein: SARGNIASTYEQY

V gene: TRBV11-2
CDR3 length: 13
CDR3 protein: ASSLEQGSNQPQH

V gene: TRBV20-1
CDR3 length: 13
CDR3 protein: SGVGTGVISGGYT

V gene: TRBV20-1
CDR3 length: 13
CDR3 protein: SARAGIYSNQPQH

V gene: TRBV20-1
CDR3 length: 12
CDR3 protein: SASGTERDYGYT

V gene: TRBV20-1
CDR3 length: 10
CDR3 protein: SARQGFNEQY

V gene: TRBV5-8
CDR3 length: 12
CDR3 protein: ASSLAGTLYEQY

V gene: TRBV20-1
CDR3 length: 11
CDR3 protein: SAPGQGAIEQY

V gene: TRBV11-2
CDR3 length: 11
CDR3 protein: ASSPDSFYGYT

V gene: TRBV27
CDR3 length: 16
CDR3 protein: ASSLMGSGWRSYNEQF

V gene: TRBV2
CDR3 length: 11
CDR3 protein: GGGVLSGNTIY

V gene: TRBV28
CDR3 length: 14
CDR3 protein: ASSLGGEGSYNEQF

V gene: TRBV30
CDR3 length: 13
CDR3 protein: AWKVGPGEYYGYT

V gene: TRBV27
CDR3 length: 11
CDR3 protein: ASSRSYNSPLH

V gene: TRBV6-1
CDR3 length: 12
CDR3 protein: ASSPFPGADTQY

V gene: TRBV27
CDR3 length: 11
CDR3 protein: ASSLSWQNGYT

V gene: TRBV10-1
CDR3 length: 14
CDR3 protein: ASRYRSLHSNQPQH

V gene: TRBV24-1
CDR3 length: 9
CDR3 protein: ATSGPYGYT

V gene: TRBV7-2
CDR3 length: 12
CDR3 protein: ASSLLGRGGEQY

V gene: TRBV19
CDR3 length: 12
CDR3 protein: ASRRTGEDYEQY

V gene: TRBV20-1
CDR3 length: 11
CDR3 protein: SASGTGEETQY

V gene: TRBV15
CDR3 length: 12
CDR3 protein: ATSREGQGNTIY

V gene: TRBV7-8
CDR3 length: 13
CDR3 protein: ASSLAGGRPDTQY

V gene: TRBV2
CDR3 length: 12
CDR3 protein: ASKIWNRNTEAF

V gene: TRBV19
CDR3 length: 14
CDR3 protein: ASQPRTATLNTEAF

V gene: TRBV20-1
CDR3 length: 11
CDR3 protein: SARVGGNQPQH

V gene: TRBV28
CDR3 length: 11
CDR3 protein: ASSTTGAGELF

V gene: TRBV12-3/TRBV12-4
CDR3 length: 13
CDR3 protein: ASSLTGGADQPQH

V gene: TRBV19
CDR3 length: 13
CDR3 protein: ASSIQGGTNSPLH